The 5 T cell receptor beta chains given below trace back to one sample, sequenced in a study of breast tumors, draining lymph nodes, adjacent tissues. TCRdb reanalysed the multiplex PCR reads using MiXCR and keeps one entry per CDR3 protein. The repertoire includes hundreds of thousands of distinct CDR3 sequences, roughly 30% of them detected once, and 1.1% to 1.5% sits in the top ten. Breast cancer patients provided tissue from their axillary draining lymph nodes. Sequenced: axillary lymph node tissue. The receptors here all came from a female donor with breast cancer. Some clones in this sample may be carry-over from other donors' samples.

Concerning this clonotype: The CDR3 end shows no conserved phenylalanine or tryptophan, and so a read error is likely. It is unclear where the CDR3 begins or ends on the DNA, so no DNA is shown, and the CDR3 is as TCRdb lists it. The CDR3 reads CASSVGQLNTGELRI. V usage is TRBV9 and J usage is TRBJ2-2. Germline loops: CDR1 SGDLS, CDR2 YYNGEE. The CDR3 has 15 amino acids, counting both end residues.

This sequence joins TRBV9 and TRBJ1-5; D is undetermined. V shed 0 bases and J shed 0 bases, with 10 bases lying between them. There are 16 residues in the CDR3. The germline V gene has CDR1 SGDLS and CDR2 YYNGEE. The CDR3 loop is CASSVEAGASNQPQHF. CDR3 bases: TGTGCCAGCAGCGTAGAAGCGGGAGCTAGCAATCAGCCCCAGCATTTT.

The sample holds many counts of this clonotype. The chain links TRBV5-8 to TRBJ2-1; TRBD2 aligns across 9 bases. CDR3 length: 14 residues. Trimming cost V 1 base and J 6 bases; bases outside gene matches: 2. Germline CDR1 is SGHTS and CDR2 is YDEGEE. CDR3 sequence: CASSLPSGTNEQFF. The CDR3 DNA sequence: TGTGCCAGCAGCTTGCCTAGCGGGACCAATGAGCAGTTCTTC.

This chain joins TRBV9 and TRBJ2-2; D might be TRBD1 (5 bases). Looked up from germline, CDR1 is SGDLS and CDR2 is YYNGEE. V shed 3 bases and J shed 0 bases, with 12 bases lying between them. The CDR3 covers 16 residues. CDR3 sequence: CASSAQGCANTGELFF. The CDR3 region has the DNA TGTGCCAGCAGCGCCCAGGGCTGTGCGAACACCGGGGAGCTGTTTTTT. The full variable domain, rest sourced from reference TRBV9 and TRBJ2-2, is DSGVTQTPKHLITATGQRVTLRCSPRSGDLSVYWYQQSLDQGLQFLIQYYNGEERAKGNILERFSAQQFPDLHSELNLSSLELGDSALYFCASSAQGCANTGELFFGEGSRLTVL.

As for this clonotype: The missing conserved phenylalanine or tryptophan at the end of this CDR3 makes a read error likely. The chain uses TRBV9 and TRBJ2-7; possible D gene TRBD1, 6 bases. Trimming removed 5 bases at V and 5 bases at J, with 14 bases between. From germline, CDR1 is SGDLS and CDR2 YYNGEE. The CDR3 has 13 amino acids. The CDR3: CASSLDRFDEQYS. As DNA, the CDR3 is TGTGCCAGCAGTCTAGACAGGTTCGACGAGCAGTACTCC.